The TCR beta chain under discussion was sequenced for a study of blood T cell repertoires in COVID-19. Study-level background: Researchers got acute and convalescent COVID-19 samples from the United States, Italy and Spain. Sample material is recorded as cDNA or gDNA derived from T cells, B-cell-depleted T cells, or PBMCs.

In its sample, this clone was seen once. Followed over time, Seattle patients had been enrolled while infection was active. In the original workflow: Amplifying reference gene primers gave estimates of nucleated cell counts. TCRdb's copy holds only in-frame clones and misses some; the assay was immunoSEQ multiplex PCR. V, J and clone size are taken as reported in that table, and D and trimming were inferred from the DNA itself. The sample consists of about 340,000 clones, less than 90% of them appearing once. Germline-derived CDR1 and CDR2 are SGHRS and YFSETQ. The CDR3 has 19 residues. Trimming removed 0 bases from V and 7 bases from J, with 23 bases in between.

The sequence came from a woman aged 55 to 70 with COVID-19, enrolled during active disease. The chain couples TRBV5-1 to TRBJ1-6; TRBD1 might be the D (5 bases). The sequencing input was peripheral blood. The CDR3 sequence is CASSLGFSGPVGVNSPLHF. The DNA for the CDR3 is TGCGCCAGCAGCTTGGGTTTTTCCGGGCCGGTAGGGGTCAATTCACCCCTCCACTTT.